The source of this T cell receptor (beta chain) is a study of CD8+ T cells in alopecia areata. Overall study: Treated individuals took tofacitinib by mouth, 5 to 10 mg twice daily.

Germline V gene data show CDR1 as SGHVS and CDR2 as FNYEAQ. This CDR3 has 17 residues. The junction had 6 bases not matched to a gene; V was cut back by 1 base and J by 2 bases. The sequencing template was cDNA reverse transcribed from extracted RNA. Assay: immunoSEQ multiplex PCR; the TCRdb copy retains only in-frame clones and omits some. The sample has a few hundred thousand clones, around two fifths seen once; the top ten hold more than 0.4%. Treatment indicated: oral pan-JAK inhibitor, 5-10 mg twice daily. Study-level findings and limits: Researchers report lesional scalp, most notably alopecia totalis/universalis, outstripped normal scalp in clonality.

In regard to this clone: Its antigen remains unidentified.

The genes are TRBV7-6 and TRBJ1-3; 9 bases line up with TRBD1. This TCR derives from a human donor with alopecia areata. The specimen was CD4+ T cells sorted from blood, collected between weeks 30 and 35, from a patient treated with tofacitinib. The CDR3 bases are TGTGCCAGCAGCTTAGGAAGGACAGGGGTGGCTGGAAACACCATATATTTT. Protein product: CASSLGRTGVAGNTIYF.